This T cell receptor beta chain was identified during a study of shared T cell receptors in the human thymus. CDR1 and CDR2 (germline): SNHLY, FYNNEI. This CDR3 is built from 16 residues. V lost 6 bases, J lost 10 bases, and 16 bases stayed unmatched. In its sample, this clone was seen a few times. Sequencing used immunoSEQ multiplex PCR; TCRdb keeps in-frame clones, though not all of them. The sample carries approximately 730,000 clones, approximately 85% recorded once. The sample was also reused in another study, on human thymus T cells. That work contributes: Each of the donors was a healthy Finnish infant who was undergoing open corrective cardiac surgery for congenital heart defects. Resected material from corrective heart surgery provided the thymus tissue analysed. It looked as if thymic and blood repertoires used V and J genes in a biased way.

The V call is TRBV2, the J call TRBJ1-4; 8 bases are a match to TRBD1. This sequence originates from a girl in the first two years of life with a congenital heart defect. Material: thymocytes. The CDR3 bases are TGTGCCAGCAGCGAAATCCAGGGGGCCCGACTAGGAAAACTGTTTTTT. It translates to CASSEIQGARLGKLFF.